The 27 T cell receptor beta chains in this list originate from one sample, sequenced in a study of blood T cells in healthy people across ages. Then a second PCR, running about 6 to 11 cycles, was carried out with a sample-barcoded 5' primer and a J-beta primer mix. TCRdb reprocessed the 5' RACE reads via MiXCR and lists one record per CDR3 protein. This sample has around 1,500,000 distinct CDR3 sequences, with about 40% found just once. The sample comprised blood. The receptor source for this set is a young woman in good health.

This clonotype occurred a few times. The chain is built from TRBV6-1 and TRBJ2-3; 7 positions match TRBD2. The germline gives CDR1 MNHNS, CDR2 SASEGT. The CDR3 spans 15 residues. The J segment lost 4 bases and the V segment lost 2 bases, leaving 6 bases of the junction unmatched. The CDR3 is CASSERWGGADTQYF. The DNA for the CDR3 is TGTGCCAGCAGTGAACGGTGGGGGGGTGCAGATACGCAGTATTTT.

This clonotype appeared a few times. The rearrangement joins TRBV20-1 to TRBJ2-5; TRBD2 agrees at 11 bases. CDR1 DFQATT and CDR2 SNEGSKA come from the germline V gene (reference sequence). The J segment lost 2 bases and the V segment lost 5 bases, leaving 16 bases of the junction unmatched. The CDR3 runs to 18 residues. The CDR3 bases are TGCAGTGCTGGGGGCCTATCCGGGACTAGCGGATTTCAAGAGACCCAGTACTTC. This gives the protein CSAGGLSGTSGFQETQYF.

This clonotype has more than one count but fewer than ten. The CDR3 region is CSARDSSGRMETQYF. CDR3 coding DNA: TGCAGTGCTAGAGACTCTAGCGGGAGGATGGAGACCCAGTACTTC. This chain connects TRBV20-1 to TRBJ2-5; 11 bases fit TRBD2. Germline lookup yields CDR1 DFQATT and CDR2 SNEGSKA (reference sequence). This CDR3 region has 15 residues. J gave up 5 bases and V 0 bases, and 5 bases lay outside the gene matches.

V and J are TRBV4-1 and TRBJ2-6, with no clear D. Germline V gives CDR1 MGHRA, CDR2 YSYEKL. Between the trimmed V and J ends, which lost 3 bases and 4 bases, there was a span of 10 bases. The CDR3 runs to 15 residues. The DNA of the CDR3 is TGCGCCAGCAGCCAGGAAGGGCGAGGGGCCAACGTCCTGACTTTC. It specifies CASSQEGRGANVLTF.

This clonotype was counted a few times. The gene calls are TRBV20-1 and TRBJ2-7; TRBD1 aligns across 9 bases. CDR1 DFQATT and CDR2 SNEGSKA come from the germline V gene (reference sequence). V dropped 6 bases and J dropped 1; count of bases not matched to a gene: 4. The CDR3 has 13 residues. The DNA of the CDR3 is TGCAGTGCCGCCGGGACAGGGTCCTACGAGCAGTACTTC. Its protein is CSAAGTGSYEQYF.

J is TRBJ2-1 and V is TRBV20-1; TRBD1 is a possible D gene (5 bases). Trimming cost V 3 bases and J 9 bases, with 18 bases left between them. The CDR3 is 14 amino acids. CDR1 is DFQATT, CDR2 SNEGSKA, per germline (reference sequence). The CDR3 loop is CSASDRGPMGEQFF. In nucleotides, the CDR3 is TGCAGTGCTAGCGACAGAGGCCCGATGGGTGAGCAGTTCTTC.

This clonotype has a handful of counts. J is TRBJ2-7 and V is TRBV27; perhaps TRBD2 as D (6 bases). Germline V gives CDR1 MNHEY, CDR2 SMNVEV (reference sequence). This CDR3 region has 14 residues. V was shortened by 6 bases and J by 7 bases, with 19 bases between the two germline ends. For the CDR3, the DNA is TGTGCCAGCAGCTCCGGGACTGGAGGGAGAGAGCAGTACTTC. Its protein product is CASSSGTGGREQYF.

The V and J genes are TRBV29-1 and TRBJ2-3; 7 positions match TRBD2. Trimming removed 4 bases from V and 3 bases from J; junction bases left unmatched: 13. The CDR3 is 16 amino acids. Germline CDR1 SQVTM, CDR2 ANQGSEA. The CDR3, as DNA: TGCAGCGTTGCCGGCCTACGGGAGGAGGGGACAGATACGCAGTATTTT. This sequence encodes CSVAGLREEGTDTQYF.

The V call is TRBV10-3, the J call TRBJ1-3; D gene ambiguous. The CDR3 is 15 residues long. CDR1 is ENHRY, CDR2 SYGVKD, per germline. Trimming cost V 3 bases and J 0 bases, with 9 bases left between them. The CDR3 region is CAISDTVISGNTIYF. CDR3 bases: TGTGCCATCAGTGATACGGTGATCTCTGGAAACACCATATATTTT.

This clonotype was seen only a few times. This chain uses TRBV20-1 with TRBJ2-5; 7 bases are shared with TRBD2. The germline V gene has CDR1 DFQATT and CDR2 SNEGSKA (reference sequence). The CDR3 runs 14 residues. V lost 3 bases to trimming and J lost 4 bases; unmatched junction nucleotides: 8. CDR3 nucleotide sequence: TGCAGTGCTAGTCAGTCTAGCGGCGTAGAGACCCAGTACTTC. It encodes CSASQSSGVETQYF.

The chain carries TRBV4-1 and TRBJ1-5; 8 bases line up with TRBD1. This CDR3 spans 15 amino acids. V shed 0 bases and J 5 bases; nucleotides not matched to a gene: 3. Germline V gene sequence: CDR1 MGHRA, CDR2 YSYEKL. The DNA for the CDR3 is TGCGCCAGCAGCCAAGATTCGGACAGGGATCAGCCCCAGCATTTT. Protein: CASSQDSDRDQPQHF.

The sample holds many counts of this clonotype. The chain combines TRBV12-3 or TRBV12-4 with TRBJ2-5; D unresolved. V shed 5 bases and J shed 2 bases, with 12 bases lying between them. The CDR3 extends over 14 amino acids. The chain's CDR3 is CASSPDWGQETQYF. CDR3 DNA: TGTGCCAGCAGTCCTGACTGGGGACAAGAGACCCAGTACTTC.

This rearrangement joins TRBV18 to TRBJ1-2; possible D gene TRBD1, 5 bases. This CDR3 contains 15 residues. CDR1 is KGHSH, CDR2 LQKENI, per germline. V lost 3 bases to trimming and J lost 0 bases, with 11 bases between them. Written as DNA, the CDR3 is TGTGCCAGCTCACCTGGGGGACGTACTAACTATGGCTACACCTTC. Translating it yields CASSPGGRTNYGYTF.

The rearrangement links TRBV28 to TRBJ2-5; D is possibly TRBD2 (6 bases). Judging by the DNA end, TRBJ2-7 fits better; the J call may be wrong. The CDR3 sequence is 13 residues long. Per germline, CDR1 MDHEN and CDR2 SYDVKM. The CDR3 DNA follows: TGTGCCAGCAGTTCCCCAGGGAGGAACGAGCAGTACTTC. This codes for CASSSPGRNEQYF.

This clonotype showed up just a few times. The chain joins TRBV7-9 to TRBJ1-4, with D perhaps matching TRBD1 (5 bases). The CDR3 contains 14 residues. CDR1 is SEHNR, CDR2 FQNEAQ, per germline (reference sequence). Trimming took off 5 bases at V and 2 bases at J, with 9 bases between the two ends. The CDR3 sequence is CASSPGGTNEKLFF. The DNA of the CDR3 is TGTGCCAGCAGCCCCGGGGGTACTAATGAAAAACTGTTTTTT. The full variable domain, in which reference TRBV7-9 and TRBJ1-4 provide the parts outside the CDR3, is DTGVSQNPRHKITKRGQNVTFRCDPISEHNRLYWYRQTLGQGPEFLTYFQNEAQLEKSRLLSDRFSAERPKGSFSTLEIQRTEQGDSAMYLCASSPGGTNEKLFFGSGTQLSVL.

The chain employs TRBV10-3 and TRBJ1-3, with D tentatively TRBD1 (5 bases). The CDR3 runs 16 residues. In germline, CDR1 is ENHRY, CDR2 SYGVKD. Trimming left V 0 bases short and J 3 bases short, with 12 bases between. The CDR3 protein is CAISESTGGDGNTIYF. The CDR3 DNA reads as TGTGCCATCAGTGAGTCCACCGGGGGGGATGGAAACACCATATATTTT.

This sequence joins TRBV9 and TRBJ2-3, with 7 nucleotides matching TRBD2. From germline, CDR1 is SGDLS and CDR2 YYNGEE. Trimming at V came to 4 bases and at J to 3 bases, leaving 8 bases not matched to a gene. The CDR3 loop spans 15 amino acids. The DNA for the CDR3 is TGTGCCAGCAGCCCAAAGATGGGACTAACAGATACGCAGTATTTT. It translates to CASSPKMGLTDTQYF.

This sequence joins TRBV25-1 and TRBJ1-6, with D possibly being TRBD1 (6 bases). Trimming removed 1 base at V and 12 bases at J, with 19 bases between. The CDR3 has 16 residues. The germline gives CDR1 MGHDK, CDR2 SYGVNS. CDR3 nucleotides: TGTGCCAGCAGTGAATTCGGGGCAGGGGAGGGGCAACCCCTCCACTTT. Translated, it gives CASSEFGAGEGQPLHF.

This clonotype occurred a few times. The J gene is TRBJ1-1, the V gene TRBV12-3 or TRBV12-4; no reliable D call. V was clipped by 7 bases and J by 5 bases, with 5 bases between them. The length of the CDR3 is 10 residues. CDR3 DNA: TGTGCCAGCATGCGGACTGAAGCTTTCTTT. Translation gives CASMRTEAFF.

The chain carries TRBV12-3 or TRBV12-4 and TRBJ1-1; 7 nucleotides agree with TRBD1. This CDR3 has 15 amino acids. The J segment lost 3 bases and the V segment lost 6 bases, leaving 10 bases of the junction unmatched. The CDR3, as DNA: TGTGCCAGCAGCTTCACAGGGGTAAGGGACACTGAAGCTTTCTTT. This codes for CASSFTGVRDTEAFF.

The chain employs TRBV6-4 and TRBJ1-4; D remains ambiguous. The CDR3 length is 15 residues. Trimming left V 2 bases short and J 7 bases short, with 14 bases between. Germline V lookup: CDR1 MRHNA, CDR2 SNTAGT. The CDR3 DNA is TGTGCCAGCAGTGACGCGGGAACGGGAGGTGAAAAACTGTTTTTT. Protein: CASSDAGTGGEKLFF.

The chain carries TRBV20-1 and TRBJ1-4; D is unclear. In germline, CDR1 is DFQATT, CDR2 SNEGSKA (reference sequence). The length of the CDR3 is 12 residues. V lost 1 base and J 6 bases, leaving 6 bases between the germline ends. For the CDR3, the DNA is TGCAGTGCTAGAGCACGAGATGAAAAACTGTTTTTT. Translation: CSARARDEKLFF.

The J gene is TRBJ1-5, the V gene TRBV27, with TRBD1 identical over 9 bases. The CDR3 is 14 amino acids. Per the germline V gene, CDR1 is MNHEY and CDR2 is SMNVEV (reference sequence). Losses at the gene ends were 3 bases for V and 7 bases for J; bases not matched to a gene: 4. The CDR3 nucleotides are TGTGCCAGCAGTTTTACAGGGGGCGGACAGCCCCAGCATTTT. Translation gives CASSFTGGGQPQHF.

V and J are TRBV25-1 and TRBJ2-3; 11 nucleotides line up with TRBD2. Trimming removed 7 bases from V and 4 bases from J; junction bases left unmatched: 7. This CDR3 comprises 15 residues. The germline CDR1 and CDR2 sequences are MGHDK and SYGVNS. The CDR3 bases are TGTGCCAGCACTGGGCTAGCGGGAGGAGCAGATACGCAGTATTTT. Amino acid sequence: CASTGLAGGADTQYF.

The table lists this clonotype with a count of one. This chain links TRBV29-1 with TRBJ1-1; no clear D gene. The CDR3 contains 11 residues. CDR1 is SQVTM, CDR2 ANQGSEA, per germline. Trimming pared 7 bases from V and 4 bases from J, leaving 10 bases between. CDR3 loop: CSAPNPTEAFF. The DNA for the CDR3 is TGCAGCGCCCCGAACCCCACTGAAGCTTTCTTT.

Worth noting for this clonotype: One end of the junction does not line up with germline, which may come from a read error. The chain links TRBV12-3 or TRBV12-4 to TRBJ2-3; 10 bases fit TRBD2. The CDR3 length is 17 residues. This chain's CDR3 is CASRERGGSTSTDTRYF. CDR3 coding DNA: TGTGCCAGCAGGGAGCGGGGGGGTTCAACTAGCACAGATACGCGGTATTTT.

Remarks on this clonotype: This may stem from a read error, because a much larger clone lies one nucleotide away. This sequence joins TRBV4-1 and TRBJ2-5; the match to TRBD2 covers 10 bases. The V and J ends lost 0 bases and 11 bases, in that order; junction bases with no gene match: 18. CDR1 is MGHRA and CDR2 is YSYEKL in the germline V gene. The CDR3 extends over 18 amino acids. The CDR3 reads CASSQDSYGAGGYSEQYF. The CDR3 DNA reads TGCGCCAGCAGCCAAGATTCTTACGGAGCGGGAGGGTACAGTGAGCAGTACTTC.